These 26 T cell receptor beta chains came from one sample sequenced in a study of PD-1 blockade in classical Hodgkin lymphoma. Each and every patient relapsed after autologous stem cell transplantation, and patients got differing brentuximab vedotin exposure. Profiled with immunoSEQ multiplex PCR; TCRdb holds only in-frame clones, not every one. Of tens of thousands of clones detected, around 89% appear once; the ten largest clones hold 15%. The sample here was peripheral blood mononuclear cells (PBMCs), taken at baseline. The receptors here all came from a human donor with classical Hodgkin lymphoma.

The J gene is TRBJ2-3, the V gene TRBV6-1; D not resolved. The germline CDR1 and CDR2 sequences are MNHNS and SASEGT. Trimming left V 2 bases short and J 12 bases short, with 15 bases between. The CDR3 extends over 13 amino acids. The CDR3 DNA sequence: TGTGCCAGCAGTGAATCATTCGGCCGTTCTCAGTATTTT. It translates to CASSESFGRSQYF.

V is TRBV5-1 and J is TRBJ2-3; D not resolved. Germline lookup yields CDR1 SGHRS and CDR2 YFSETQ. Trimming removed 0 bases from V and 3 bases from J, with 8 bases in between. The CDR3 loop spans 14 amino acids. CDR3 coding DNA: TGCGCCAGCAGCTTGGCCCCCGGGACAGATACGCAGTATTTT. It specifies CASSLAPGTDTQYF. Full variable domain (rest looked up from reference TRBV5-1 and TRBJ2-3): KAGVTQTPRYLIKTRGQQVTLSCSPISGHRSVSWYQQTPGQGLQFLFEYFSETQRNKGNFPGRFSGRQFSNSRSEMNVSTLELGDSALYLCASSLAPGTDTQYFGPGTRLTVL.

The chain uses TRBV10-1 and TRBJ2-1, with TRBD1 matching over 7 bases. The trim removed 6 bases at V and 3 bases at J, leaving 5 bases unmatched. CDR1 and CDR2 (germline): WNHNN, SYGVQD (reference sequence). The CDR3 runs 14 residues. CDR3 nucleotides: TGCGCCAGCAGCGGACAGGCGGTCTACAATGAGCAGTTCTTC. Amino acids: CASSGQAVYNEQFF.

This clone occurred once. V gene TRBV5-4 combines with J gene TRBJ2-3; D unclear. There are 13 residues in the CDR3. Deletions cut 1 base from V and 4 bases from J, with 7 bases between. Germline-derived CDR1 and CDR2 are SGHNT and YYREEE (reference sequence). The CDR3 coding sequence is TGTGCCAGCAGCTTGAGGGTTTCAGATACGCAGTATTTT. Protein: CASSLRVSDTQYF. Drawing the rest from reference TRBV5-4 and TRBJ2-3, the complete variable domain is ETGVTQSPTHLIKTRGQQVTLRCSSQSGHNTVSWYQQALGQGPQFIFQYYREEENGRGNFPPRFSGLQFPNYSSELNVNALELDDSALYLCASSLRVSDTQYFGPGTRLTVL.

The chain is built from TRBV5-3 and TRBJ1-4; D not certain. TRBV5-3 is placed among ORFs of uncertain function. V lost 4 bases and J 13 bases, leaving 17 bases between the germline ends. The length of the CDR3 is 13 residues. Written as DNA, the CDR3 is TGTGCCAGAAGCCGAGGGAGCCCCGGCGGACTGTTTTTT. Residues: CARSRGSPGGLFF.

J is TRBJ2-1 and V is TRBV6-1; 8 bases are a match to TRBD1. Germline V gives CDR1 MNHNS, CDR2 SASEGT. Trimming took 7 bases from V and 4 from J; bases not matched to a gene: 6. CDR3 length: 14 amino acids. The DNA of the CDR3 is TGTGCCAGCATCACGGGACAGGAATACAATGAGCAGTTCTTC. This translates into CASITGQEYNEQFF.

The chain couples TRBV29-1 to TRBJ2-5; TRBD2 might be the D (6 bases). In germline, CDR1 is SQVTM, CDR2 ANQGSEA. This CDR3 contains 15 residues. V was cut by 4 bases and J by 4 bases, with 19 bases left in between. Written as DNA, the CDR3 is TGCAGCGTTGTTGGGCAGGGAAGGGAGGCAGAGACCCAGTACTTC. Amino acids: CSVVGQGREAETQYF.

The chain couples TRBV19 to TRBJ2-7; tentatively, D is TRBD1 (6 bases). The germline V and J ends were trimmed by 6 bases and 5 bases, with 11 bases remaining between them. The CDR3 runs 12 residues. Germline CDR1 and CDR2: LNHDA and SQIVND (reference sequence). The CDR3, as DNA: TGTGCCAGTAGCCAGACAGGAAACGAGCAGTACTTC. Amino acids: CASSQTGNEQYF.

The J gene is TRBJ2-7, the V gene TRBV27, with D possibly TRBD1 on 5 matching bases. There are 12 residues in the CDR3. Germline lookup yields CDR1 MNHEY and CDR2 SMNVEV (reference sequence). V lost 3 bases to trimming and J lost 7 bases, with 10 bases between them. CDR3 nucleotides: TGTGCCAGCAGTTTCATCTCAGGGGAGCAGTACTTC. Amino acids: CASSFISGEQYF.

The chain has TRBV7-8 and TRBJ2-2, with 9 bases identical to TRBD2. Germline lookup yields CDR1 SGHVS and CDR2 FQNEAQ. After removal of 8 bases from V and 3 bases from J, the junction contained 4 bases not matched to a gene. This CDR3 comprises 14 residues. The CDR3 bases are TGTGCCAGCGGTCTAGCGGGGTACACCGGGGAGCTGTTTTTT. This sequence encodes CASGLAGYTGELFF. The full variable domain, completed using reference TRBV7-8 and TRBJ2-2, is GAGVSQSPRYKVAKRGQDVALRCDPISGHVSLFWYQQALGQGPEFLTYFQNEAQLDKSGLPSDRFFAERPEGSVSTLKIQRTQQEDSAVYLCASGLAGYTGELFFGEGSRLTVL.

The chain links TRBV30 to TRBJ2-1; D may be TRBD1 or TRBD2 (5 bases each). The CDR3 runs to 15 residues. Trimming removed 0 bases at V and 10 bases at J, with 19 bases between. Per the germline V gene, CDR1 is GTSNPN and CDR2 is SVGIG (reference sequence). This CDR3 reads CAWSVPASPWGEQFF. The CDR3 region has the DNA TGTGCCTGGAGTGTACCTGCTAGCCCTTGGGGGGAGCAGTTCTTC.

In DNA form, the CDR3 reads TGTGCCAGCAACAGAATTCTAACCTCCCGCTACCATAGCTCCTATAATTCACCCCTCCACTTT. Its translation: CASNRILTSRYHSSYNSPLHF. The gene calls are TRBV21-1 and TRBJ1-6; the D call TRBD1 from the table was never checked on the DNA. TRBV21-1 has pseudogene status. This CDR3 comprises 21 residues.

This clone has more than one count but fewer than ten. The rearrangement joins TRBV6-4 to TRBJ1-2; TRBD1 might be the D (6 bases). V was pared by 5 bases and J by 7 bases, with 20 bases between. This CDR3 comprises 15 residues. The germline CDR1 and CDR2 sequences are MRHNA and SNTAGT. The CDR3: CASSQDRSLVGGYTF. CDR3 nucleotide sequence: TGTGCCAGCAGTCAGGACAGATCCTTGGTTGGTGGCTACACCTTC.

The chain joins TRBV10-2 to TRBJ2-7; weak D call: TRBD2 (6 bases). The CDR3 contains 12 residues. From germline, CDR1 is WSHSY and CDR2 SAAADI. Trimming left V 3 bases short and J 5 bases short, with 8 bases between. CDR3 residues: CASSEPGDEQYF. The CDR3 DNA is TGCGCCAGCAGTGAACCGGGGGACGAGCAGTACTTC.

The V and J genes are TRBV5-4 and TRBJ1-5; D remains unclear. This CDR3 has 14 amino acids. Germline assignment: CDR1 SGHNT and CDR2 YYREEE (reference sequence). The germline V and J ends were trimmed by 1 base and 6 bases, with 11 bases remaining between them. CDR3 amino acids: CASSLLGSGQPQHF. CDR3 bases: TGTGCCAGCAGCTTGCTGGGTTCGGGTCAGCCCCAGCATTTT.

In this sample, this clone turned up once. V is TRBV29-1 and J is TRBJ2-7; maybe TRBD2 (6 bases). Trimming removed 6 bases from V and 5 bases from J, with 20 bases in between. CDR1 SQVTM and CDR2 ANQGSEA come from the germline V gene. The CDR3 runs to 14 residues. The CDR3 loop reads CSVNGVGGRDEQYF. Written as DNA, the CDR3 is TGCAGCGTAAACGGGGTCGGGGGTCGGGACGAGCAGTACTTC.

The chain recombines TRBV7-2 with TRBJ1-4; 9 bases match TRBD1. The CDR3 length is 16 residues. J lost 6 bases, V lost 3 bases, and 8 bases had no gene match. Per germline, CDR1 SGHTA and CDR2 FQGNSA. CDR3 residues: CASSLTGTGRDEKLFF. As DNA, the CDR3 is TGTGCCAGCAGCTTGACTGGGACAGGGCGAGATGAAAAACTGTTTTTT.

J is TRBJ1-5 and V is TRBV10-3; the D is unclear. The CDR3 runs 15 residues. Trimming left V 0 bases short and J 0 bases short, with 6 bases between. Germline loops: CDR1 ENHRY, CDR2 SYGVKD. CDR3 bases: TGTGCCATCAGTGAGTCACGGGATAGCAATCAGCCCCAGCATTTT. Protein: CAISESRDSNQPQHF.

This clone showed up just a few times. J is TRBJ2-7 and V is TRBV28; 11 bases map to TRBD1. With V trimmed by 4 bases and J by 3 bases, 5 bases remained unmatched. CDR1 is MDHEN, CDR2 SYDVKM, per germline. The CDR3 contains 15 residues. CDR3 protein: CASSSPGTGGYEQYF. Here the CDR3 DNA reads TGTGCCAGCAGTTCCCCGGGGACAGGGGGCTACGAGCAGTACTTC.

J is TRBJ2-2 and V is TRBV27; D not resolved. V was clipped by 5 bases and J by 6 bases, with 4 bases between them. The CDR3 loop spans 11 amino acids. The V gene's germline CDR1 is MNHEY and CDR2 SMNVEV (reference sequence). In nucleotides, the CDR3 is TGTGCCAGCAGTCAGTCCGGGGAGCTGTTTTTT. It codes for CASSQSGELFF.

The chain's CDR3 is CASSLAIGLGSPLHF. In DNA form, the CDR3 reads TGCGCCAGCAGCTTGGCCATTGGGTTGGGGTCACCCCTCCACTTT. The rearrangement uses TRBV5-1 and TRBJ1-6; D uncertain. The CDR3 runs 15 residues. Between the trimmed V and J ends, which lost 0 bases and 10 bases, there was a span of 14 bases. Germline CDR1 and CDR2: SGHRS and YFSETQ.

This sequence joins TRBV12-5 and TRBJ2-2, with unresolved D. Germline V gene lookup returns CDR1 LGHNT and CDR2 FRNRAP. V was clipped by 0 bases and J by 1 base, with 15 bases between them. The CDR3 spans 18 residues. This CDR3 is CASGLVPAPSQNTGELFF. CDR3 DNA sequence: TGTGCTAGTGGTTTGGTACCAGCCCCCTCACAGAACACCGGGGAGCTGTTTTTT.

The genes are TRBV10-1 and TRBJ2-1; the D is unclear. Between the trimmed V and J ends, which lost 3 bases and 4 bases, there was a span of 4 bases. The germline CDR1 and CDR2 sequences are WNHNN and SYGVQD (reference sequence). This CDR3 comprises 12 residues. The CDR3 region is CASSERYNEQFF. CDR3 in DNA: TGCGCCAGCAGTGAAAGGTACAATGAGCAGTTCTTC.

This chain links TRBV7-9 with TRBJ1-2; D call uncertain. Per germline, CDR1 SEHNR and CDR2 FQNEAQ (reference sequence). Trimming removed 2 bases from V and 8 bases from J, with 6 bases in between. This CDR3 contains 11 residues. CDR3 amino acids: CASSLLGGYTF. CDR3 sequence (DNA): TGTGCCAGCAGCTTACTAGGGGGCTACACCTTC.

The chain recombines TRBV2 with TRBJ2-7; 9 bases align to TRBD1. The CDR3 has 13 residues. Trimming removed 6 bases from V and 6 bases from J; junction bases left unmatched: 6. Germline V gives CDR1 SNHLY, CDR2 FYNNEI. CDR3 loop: CASSSGQGSEQYF. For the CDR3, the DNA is TGTGCCAGCAGCTCGGGACAGGGCTCCGAGCAGTACTTC.

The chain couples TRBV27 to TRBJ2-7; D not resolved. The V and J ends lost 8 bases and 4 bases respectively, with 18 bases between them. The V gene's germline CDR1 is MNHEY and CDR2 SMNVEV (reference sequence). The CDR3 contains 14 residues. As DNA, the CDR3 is TGTGCCAGCGGCGACCCCGCTGGAGTTTACGAGCAGTACTTC. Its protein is CASGDPAGVYEQYF.